A single TCR beta chain is shown here with its context. Profiled with immunoSEQ multiplex PCR; TCRdb holds only in-frame clones, not every one. Here the sample spans approximately 250,000 clones, approximately 82% being singletons. The CDR3 loop spans 14 amino acids. Germline V gives CDR1 MNHEY, CDR2 SVGEGT. V dropped 5 bases and J dropped 6 bases, with 16 bases sitting between them. The sample is drawn from a study of blood T cell repertoires in COVID-19. This chain uses TRBV6-2 or TRBV6-3 with TRBJ1-2; D might be TRBD1 (5 bases). This receptor was taken from a man between 60 and 75 years old who had recovered from COVID-19. Sequenced input: peripheral blood. CDR3 sequence (DNA): TGTGCCAGCAGTCCAGACTGGGGCTTGCATGGCTACACCTTC. Encoded protein: CASSPDWGLHGYTF.